This TCR beta chain appears in the sequencing data of a study of control samples from healthy donors and cancer patients. Profiling relied on immunoSEQ multiplex PCR, and the TCRdb table lists in-frame clones only, not all of them. The sample holds about 82,000 clones, 90% to 95% seen once. In its sample, this clone is medium-sized. Deletions cut 0 bases from V and 2 bases from J, with 8 bases between. Germline V gene lookup returns CDR1 SGDLS and CDR2 YYNGEE. CDR3 length equals 14 residues. The sequenced material came from blood. The source is a woman between 18 and 29 years old in good health. V usage is TRBV9 and J usage is TRBJ1-1; no firm D call. The CDR3 loop reads CASSVGGFNTEAFF. The CDR3 DNA reads as TGTGCCAGCAGCGTAGGAGGTTTCAACACTGAAGCTTTCTTT.